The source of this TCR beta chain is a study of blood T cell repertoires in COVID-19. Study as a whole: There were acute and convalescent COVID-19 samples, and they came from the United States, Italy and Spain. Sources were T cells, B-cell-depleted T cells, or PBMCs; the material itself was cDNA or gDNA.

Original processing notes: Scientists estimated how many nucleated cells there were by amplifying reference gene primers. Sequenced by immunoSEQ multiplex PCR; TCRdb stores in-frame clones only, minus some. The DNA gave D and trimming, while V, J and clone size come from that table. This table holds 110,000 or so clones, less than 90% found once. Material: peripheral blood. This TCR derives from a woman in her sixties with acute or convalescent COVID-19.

The CDR3 DNA is TGTGCCAGCAGTTACAGGGGTGACGAGCAGTACTTC. It specifies CASSYRGDEQYF. The V call is TRBV6-5, the J call TRBJ2-7; TRBD1 might be the D (5 bases). The CDR3 contains 12 residues. The V end lost 2 bases, the J end lost 5 bases, and 7 bases lay between the germline ends. Germline V CDR1 and CDR2: MNHEY, SVGAGI.